These 21 T cell receptor beta chains were all obtained from the same sample, sequenced in a study of shared T cell receptors in the human thymus. TCRdb's table, derived via immunoSEQ multiplex PCR, lists solely in-frame clones and lacks some. Of about 380,000 clones listed, about 95% are singletons. The sample comprised thymocytes. These receptors were obtained from a human donor.

The chain has TRBV6-5 and TRBJ2-7; D is perhaps TRBD1 (6 bases). The V end was cut by 6 bases, the J end by 5 bases, with 17 bases between. The CDR3 contains 14 residues. CDR1 is MNHEY, CDR2 SVGAGI, per germline. CDR3 sequence: CASRYLAGANEQYF. The CDR3 bases are TGTGCCAGCAGATACCTCGCAGGGGCCAACGAGCAGTACTTC.

The rearrangement joins TRBV5-1 to TRBJ2-7, with D hard to call. Deletions cut 4 bases from V and 1 base from J, with 15 bases between. This CDR3 contains 15 residues. From germline, CDR1 is SGHRS and CDR2 YFSETQ. The CDR3 DNA follows: TGCGCCAGCAGCGGACCGATCTGGGGATCCTACGAGCAGTACTTC. Translated: CASSGPIWGSYEQYF.

The chain employs TRBV15 and TRBJ1-3, with 9 bases matching TRBD1. Germline V gene lookup returns CDR1 LNHNV and CDR2 YYDKDF (reference sequence). J was trimmed by 8 bases and V by 2 bases; bases with no gene match: 7. The CDR3 sequence is 15 residues long. The CDR3 DNA reads TGTGCCACCAGCAGACCCCGGGACAGGGATTACACCATATATTTT. Translation: CATSRPRDRDYTIYF. Using reference TRBV15 and TRBJ1-3 for the parts outside the CDR3, the full variable domain is DAMVIQNPRYQVTQFGKPVTLSCSQTLNHNVMYWYQQKSSQAPKLLFHYYDKDFNNEADTPDNFQSRRPNTSFCFLDIRSPGLGDTAMYLCATSRPRDRDYTIYFGEGSWLTVV.

The chain recombines TRBV5-4 with TRBJ2-2, with D perhaps given as TRBD1 or TRBD2 (5 bases each). Trimming cost V 2 bases and J 6 bases, with 8 bases left between them. CDR1 SGHNT and CDR2 YYREEE come from the germline V gene (reference sequence). CDR3 length equals 13 residues. In DNA, the CDR3 is TGTGCCAGCAGCTTCGGGGCACCCGGGGAGCTGTTTTTT. Protein sequence: CASSFGAPGELFF.

This clone was picked up a small number of times. The chain uses TRBV6-5 and TRBJ2-7, with TRBD2 identical over 7 bases. Unmatched junction bases numbered 6, after V lost 6 bases and J lost 1 base. This CDR3 region has 14 residues. The germline gives CDR1 MNHEY, CDR2 SVGAGI. CDR3 in DNA: TGTGCCAGCAGCCATCGGGGGGAGTCCTACGAGCAGTACTTC. Its protein is CASSHRGESYEQYF.

V and J are TRBV6-4 and TRBJ2-3; 12 nucleotides agree with TRBD2. Per germline, CDR1 MRHNA and CDR2 SNTAGT. V lost 2 bases, J lost 5 bases, and 14 bases stayed unmatched. The CDR3 extends over 19 amino acids. CDR3 loop: CASSDHPPRLAGDGDTQYF. CDR3 bases: TGTGCCAGCAGTGACCATCCGCCCCGACTAGCGGGAGATGGAGATACGCAGTATTTT.

V usage is TRBV11-1 and J usage is TRBJ2-2; D is ambiguous. From germline, CDR1 is SGHAT and CDR2 FQDESV (reference sequence). CDR3 size: 16 residues. The germline V and J ends were trimmed by 3 bases and 4 bases, with 15 bases remaining between them. CDR3 sequence (DNA): TGTGCCAGCAGCTTCCCCACAGCTGGCGGCACCGGGGAGCTGTTTTTT. Translated, it gives CASSFPTAGGTGELFF.

This chain connects TRBV7-2 to TRBJ2-2; TRBD2 agrees at 7 bases. J gave up 1 base and V 5 bases, and 10 bases lay outside the gene matches. Germline CDR1 and CDR2: SGHTA and FQGNSA. The CDR3 is 17 amino acids. For the CDR3, the DNA is TGTGCCAGCAGCCCCAAGACCGGGACTATGAACACCGGGGAGCTGTTTTTT. It translates to CASSPKTGTMNTGELFF.

This clone is a singleton in its sample. The chain uses TRBV19 and TRBJ2-7; maybe TRBD2 (6 bases). CDR1 and CDR2 (germline): LNHDA, SQIVND (reference sequence). The CDR3 spans 15 residues. The germline V and J ends were trimmed by 5 bases and 5 bases, with 19 bases remaining between them. The CDR3 here is CASSFIGEAKNEQYF. The CDR3 nucleotides are TGTGCCAGTAGTTTTATCGGGGAGGCGAAGAACGAGCAGTACTTC.

The rearrangement joins TRBV29-1 to TRBJ2-6, with D possibly matching TRBD1 (6 bases). Deletions cut 5 bases from V and 2 bases from J, with 10 bases between. This CDR3 has 14 amino acids. Germline values: CDR1 SQVTM, CDR2 ANQGSEA. CDR3: CSVLGGPGANVLTF. In nucleotides, the CDR3 is TGCAGCGTTTTAGGGGGACCTGGGGCCAACGTCCTGACTTTC.

A single count supports this clone. The chain recombines TRBV6-1 with TRBJ2-1, with D possibly TRBD2 on 6 matching bases. This CDR3 has 14 amino acids. With 10 bases removed from V and 3 bases from J, the gap between germline ends came to 16 bases. Germline-derived CDR1 and CDR2 are MNHNS and SASEGT. CDR3 region: CATLPLANYNEQFF. In DNA form, the CDR3 reads TGTGCCACCCTCCCCCTAGCGAACTACAATGAGCAGTTCTTC.

As concerns this clone: Other DNA sequences from this sample encode an identical CDR3 as well. The chain recombines TRBV7-2 with TRBJ1-1; D not certain. Germline CDR1 and CDR2: SGHTA and FQGNSA. The CDR3 has 12 amino acids. Trimming stripped 5 bases from V and 5 bases from J, with 9 bases between. The CDR3 reads CASSPRGTEAFF. Here the CDR3 DNA reads TGTGCCAGCAGCCCCCGCGGTACTGAAGCTTTCTTT.

The rearrangement joins TRBV5-6 to TRBJ2-7; the D call may be TRBD1 or TRBD2 (5 bases each). Germline V CDR1 and CDR2: SGHDT, YYEEEE. CDR3 length equals 15 residues. V was shortened by 4 bases and J by 2 bases, with 16 bases between the two germline ends. The CDR3 coding sequence is TGTGCCAGCAGCCCCCGGGGCCCAGGTACCTACGAGCAGTACTTC. Protein sequence: CASSPRGPGTYEQYF.

The chain is built from TRBV7-8 and TRBJ1-5, with a possible D match to TRBD1 (6 bases). Trimming left V 5 bases short and J 6 bases short, with 8 bases between. Germline CDR1 SGHVS, CDR2 FQNEAQ. There are 12 residues in the CDR3. This CDR3 reads CASSRGRQPQHF. CDR3 sequence (DNA): TGTGCCAGCAGCCGGGGGCGTCAGCCCCAGCATTTT.

The chain recombines TRBV28 with TRBJ1-1, with D possibly being TRBD1 (5 bases). Looked up from germline, CDR1 is MDHEN and CDR2 is SYDVKM. V was trimmed by 6 bases and J by 0 bases, leaving 17 bases between them. The CDR3 loop spans 16 amino acids. The CDR3 nucleotides are TGTGCCAGCAGCTGGGTCCCCACAGGCATGAACACTGAAGCTTTCTTT. As protein: CASSWVPTGMNTEAFF.

The chain couples TRBV11-3 to TRBJ1-2; D not certain. This CDR3 has 16 amino acids. Germline V CDR1 and CDR2: SGHNT, YENEEA. V was cut by 0 bases and J by 6 bases, with 17 bases left in between. The CDR3 reads CASSLDQAPTKDGYTF. DNA for the CDR3: TGTGCCAGCAGCTTAGATCAGGCTCCAACAAAGGATGGCTACACCTTC. The full variable domain, its missing parts supplied by reference TRBV11-3 and TRBJ1-2, is EAGVVQSPRYKIIEKKQPVAFWCNPISGHNTLYWYLQNLGQGPELLIRYENEEAVDDSQLPKDRFSAERLKGVDSTLKIQPAELGDSAVYLCASSLDQAPTKDGYTFGSGTRLTVV.

The rearrangement uses TRBV27 and TRBJ2-7, with D perhaps TRBD1 or TRBD2 (5 bases each). Germline CDR1 is MNHEY and CDR2 is SMNVEV (reference sequence). V dropped 4 bases and J dropped 1 base, with 26 bases sitting between them. The length of the CDR3 is 19 residues. As DNA, the CDR3 is TGTGCCAGCAGTTGCTGTCCACCCTCCGGGACGCATAAATCCTACGAGCAGTACTTC. Translating it yields CASSCCPPSGTHKSYEQYF.

CDR3: CASSAQGAGELFF. DNA for the CDR3: TGTGCCAGCAGCGCACAGGGGGCCGGGGAGCTGTTTTTT. The genes are TRBV7-3 and TRBJ2-2; 8 bases fit TRBD1. V shed 5 bases and J 6 bases; nucleotides not matched to a gene: 2. Germline values: CDR1 SGHTA, CDR2 FQGTGA. The CDR3 is made up of 13 amino acids.

This sequence joins TRBV2 and TRBJ1-2, with D hard to call. With 7 bases removed from V and 4 bases from J, the gap between germline ends came to 13 bases. This CDR3 has 13 amino acids. Per the germline V gene, CDR1 is SNHLY and CDR2 is FYNNEI. CDR3 nucleotide sequence: TGTGCCAGCAAAAGAGTGTTTACCTATGGCTACACCTTC. The encoded protein is CASKRVFTYGYTF. Based on the CDR3 plus reference TRBV2 and TRBJ1-2, the full variable domain is EPEVTQTPSHQVTQMGQEVILRCVPISNHLYFYWYRQILGQKVEFLVSFYNNEISEKSEIFDDQFSVERPDGSNFTLKIRSTKLEDSAMYFCASKRVFTYGYTFGSGTRLTVV.

The gene calls are TRBV9 and TRBJ2-1; the D is unclear. This CDR3 is 13 amino acids long. The V gene lost 0 bases and the J gene lost 8 bases, with 9 bases spanning the gap. Germline CDR1 and CDR2: SGDLS and YYNGEE. The DNA of the CDR3 is TGTGCCAGCAGCGTAGGTCCACCGGATGAGCAGTTCTTC. This translates into CASSVGPPDEQFF.

The chain is built from TRBV7-9 and TRBJ2-1; 12 positions agree with TRBD2. There are 19 residues in the CDR3. Per germline, CDR1 SEHNR and CDR2 FQNEAQ (reference sequence). Germline trimming cut 3 bases from V and 0 bases from J; bases unmatched to any gene: 9. The CDR3 is CASSFETSGSHSSYNEQFF. The DNA for the CDR3 is TGTGCCAGCAGCTTCGAGACTAGCGGGAGTCACAGCTCCTACAATGAGCAGTTCTTC. The variable domain in full, with the rest retrieved from reference TRBV7-9 and TRBJ2-1, is DTGVSQNPRHKITKRGQNVTFRCDPISEHNRLYWYRQTLGQGPEFLTYFQNEAQLEKSRLLSDRFSAERPKGSFSTLEIQRTEQGDSAMYLCASSFETSGSHSSYNEQFFGPGTRLTVL.